The 27 T cell receptor beta chains below were found in one sample sequenced in a study of OX40 agonist ivuxolimab in advanced cancers. TCRdb's copy holds only in-frame clones and misses some; the assay was immunoSEQ multiplex PCR. Among some 46,000 clones listed, roughly 80% were seen once. This sample comprised CD4+ or CD8+ T cells sorted from blood, obtained in a trial of the OX40 agonist ivuxolimab. These receptor sequences come from an adult with an advanced solid tumor such as melanoma, head and neck, liver or kidney cancer.

The chain is built from TRBV14 and TRBJ2-3; 11 bases fit TRBD2. This CDR3 has 17 residues. The germline V gene encodes CDR1 SGHDN and CDR2 FVKESK. The V segment lost 4 bases and the J segment 6 bases; nucleotides outside the gene matches: 12. DNA of the CDR3: TGTGCCAGCAGCCCTACGGGGCTAGCGGGGGGCCGGGATACGCAGTATTTT. Translating gives CASSPTGLAGGRDTQYF. The variable domain in full, completed from reference TRBV14 and TRBJ2-3, reads EAGVTQFPSHSVIEKGQTVTLRCDPISGHDNLYWYRRVMGKEIKFLLHFVKESKQDESGMPNNRFLAERTGGTYSTLKVQPAELEDSGVYFCASSPTGLAGGRDTQYFGPGTRLTVL.

This chain connects TRBV7-9 to TRBJ2-5, with TRBD1 matching over 9 bases. The end of the DNA is better explained by TRBJ2-7, so the J call may be wrong. The length of the CDR3 is 14 residues. The V gene's germline CDR1 is SEHNR and CDR2 FQNEAQ (reference sequence). The CDR3 DNA reads TGTGCCAGCAGCCGAGCCGGACAGGGGTACGAGCAGTACTTC. Translation: CASSRAGQGYEQYF.

DNA for the CDR3: TGTGCCAGCCTTAACAGGGAAAACTACGAGCAGTACTTC. Amino acids: CASLNRENYEQYF. V is TRBV28 and J is TRBJ2-7, with TRBD1 as a possible D gene (6 bases). V was pared by 8 bases and J by 3 bases, with 14 bases between. Per the germline V gene, CDR1 is MDHEN and CDR2 is SYDVKM. The CDR3 length is 13 residues.

V usage is TRBV7-7 and J usage is TRBJ2-6; D gene uncertain. Germline V lookup: CDR1 SSHAT, CDR2 FNYEAQ (reference sequence). The CDR3 spans 13 residues. The V end was cut by 6 bases, the J end by 2 bases, with 5 bases between. DNA of the CDR3: TGTGCCAGCAGTGGCCCTGGGGCCAACGTCCTGACTTTC. This translates into CASSGPGANVLTF.

In this sample, this clone turned up a few times. The J gene is TRBJ1-1, the V gene TRBV5-3; tentative D call: TRBD1 (6 bases). TRBV5-3 carries the ORF label, with uncertain function. The CDR3 consists of 15 residues. V was trimmed by 4 bases and J by 1 base, leaving 14 bases between them. The CDR3 loop reads CARSNCDRSNTEAFF. DNA for the CDR3: TGTGCCAGAAGCAATTGCGACAGGTCGAACACTGAAGCTTTCTTT.

The gene calls are TRBV9 and TRBJ1-2; D is undetermined. The CDR3 spans 15 residues. V was shortened by 0 bases and J by 4 bases, with 13 bases between the two germline ends. Germline V gives CDR1 SGDLS, CDR2 YYNGEE. The chain's CDR3 is CASSVAGVWGYGYTF. The CDR3 bases are TGTGCCAGCAGCGTAGCGGGAGTTTGGGGCTATGGCTACACCTTC. Full variable domain (rest looked up from reference TRBV9 and TRBJ1-2): DSGVTQTPKHLITATGQRVTLRCSPRSGDLSVYWYQQSLDQGLQFLIQYYNGEERAKGNILERFSAQQFPDLHSELNLSSLELGDSALYFCASSVAGVWGYGYTFGSGTRLTVV.

The V call is TRBV28, the J call TRBJ2-5; no firm D call. Germline assignment: CDR1 MDHEN and CDR2 SYDVKM. The CDR3 loop spans 14 amino acids. Deletions cut 6 bases from V and 0 bases from J, with 11 bases between. The CDR3 here is CASSLQWDQETQYF. The CDR3 nucleotides are TGTGCCAGCAGCTTGCAGTGGGACCAAGAGACCCAGTACTTC.

In this sample, this clone is medium-sized (0.01 to 0.1%). This chain links TRBV7-2 with TRBJ1-2, with D unresolved. Germline CDR1 and CDR2: SGHTA and FQGNSA. The CDR3 runs to 15 residues. With 6 bases removed from V and 3 bases from J, the gap between germline ends came to 17 bases. The CDR3 region is CASRFLVREDYGYTF. DNA for the CDR3: TGTGCCAGCAGATTCCTTGTCCGCGAGGACTATGGCTACACCTTC.

This chain joins TRBV15 and TRBJ1-6; D might be TRBD1 (6 bases). V was pared by 4 bases and J by 10 bases, with 11 bases between. This CDR3 contains 13 residues. Germline lookup yields CDR1 LNHNV and CDR2 YYDKDF (reference sequence). The CDR3 sequence: CATSIDRTSPLHF. The CDR3 nucleotides are TGTGCCACCAGCATCGACAGGACGTCACCCCTCCACTTT.

V and J are TRBV7-3 and TRBJ2-5, with TRBD2 as a possible D gene (6 bases). The V gene's germline CDR1 is SGHTA and CDR2 FQGTGA. Trimming stripped 5 bases from V and 0 bases from J, with 19 bases between. This CDR3 contains 17 residues. For the CDR3, the DNA is TGTGCCAGCAGCCCCGGTTTAGCGGTAATGTACCAAGAGACCCAGTACTTC. This translates into CASSPGLAVMYQETQYF.

V gene TRBV5-1 combines with J gene TRBJ1-1; TRBD1 is a possible D gene (6 bases). Looked up from germline, CDR1 is SGHRS and CDR2 is YFSETQ. Deletions cut 2 bases from V and 4 bases from J, with 12 bases between. The CDR3 covers 14 residues. The CDR3 loop is CASSFATGLTEAFF. CDR3 DNA: TGCGCCAGCAGCTTTGCCACAGGGCTCACTGAAGCTTTCTTT.

V gene TRBV7-2 combines with J gene TRBJ2-2; 9 nucleotides agree with TRBD1. The CDR3 runs 15 residues. From germline, CDR1 is SGHTA and CDR2 FQGNSA. V lost 3 bases to trimming and J lost 5 bases; unmatched junction nucleotides: 4. The CDR3 here is CASSFGTGLTGELFF. The CDR3 DNA reads TGTGCCAGCAGCTTCGGGACAGGGTTGACCGGGGAGCTGTTTTTT.

The V call is TRBV28, the J call TRBJ2-7, with D perhaps assigned TRBD1 or TRBD2 (5 bases each). The V gene lost 2 bases and the J gene lost 7 bases, with 21 bases spanning the gap. Per germline, CDR1 MDHEN and CDR2 SYDVKM. This CDR3 contains 16 residues. The CDR3 DNA sequence: TGTGCCAGCAGTTTAACTTCCCACGGGAAAAGGGGTGAGCAGTACTTC. The encoded protein is CASSLTSHGKRGEQYF.

The rearrangement links TRBV27 to TRBJ2-3; TRBD2 is a possible D gene (5 bases). Germline-derived CDR1 and CDR2 are MNHEY and SMNVEV (reference sequence). The CDR3 is 14 amino acids. V was trimmed by 6 bases and J by 2 bases, leaving 12 bases between them. Written as DNA, the CDR3 is TGTGCCAGCAGCACTAGGGTAGCCACAGATACGCAGTATTTT. Residues: CASSTRVATDTQYF.

This clone occurred once. CDR3 sequence (DNA): TGTGCCAGCAGCAGGGGGGGGCTCAGGGCTTTCTTT. It yields the protein CASSRGGLRAFF. J is TRBJ1-1 and V is TRBV14, with D possibly matching TRBD1 (6 bases). V was cut by 5 bases and J by 11 bases, with 15 bases left in between. The germline V gene encodes CDR1 SGHDN and CDR2 FVKESK. The CDR3 spans 12 residues.

The gene calls are TRBV27 and TRBJ2-2; no reliable D call. The germline gives CDR1 MNHEY, CDR2 SMNVEV (reference sequence). The V end was cut by 3 bases, the J end by 3 bases, with 11 bases between. The CDR3 has 15 amino acids. The CDR3 region is CASSLIRADTGELFF. The DNA for the CDR3 is TGTGCCAGCAGTTTGATAAGGGCGGACACCGGGGAGCTGTTTTTT.

This clone was observed once. A much larger clonotype is one base distant, so this may be a read error. This chain links TRBV4-1 with TRBJ1-1; D unclear. The CDR3 length is 18 residues. Trimming removed 0 bases at V and 1 base at J, with 18 bases between. Germline values: CDR1 MGHRA, CDR2 YSYEKL. The CDR3 nucleotides read TGCGCCAGCAGCCAAGACCGGGTCGGCAGGAGGCGGAACACTGAAGCTTTCTTT. This codes for CASSQDRVGRRRNTEAFF.

The rearrangement links TRBV5-4 to TRBJ1-2; TRBD1 matches at 9 bases. Germline V gene lookup returns CDR1 SGHNT and CDR2 YYREEE (reference sequence). V gave up 5 bases and J gave up 7 bases; unmatched junction bases: 9. There are 14 residues in the CDR3. The CDR3 loop reads CASRNTGGKVGYTF. The CDR3 nucleotides read TGTGCCAGCAGGAATACAGGGGGCAAGGTTGGCTACACCTTC.

The chain links TRBV2 to TRBJ1-1; tentatively, D is TRBD1 (5 bases). V dropped 6 bases and J dropped 2 bases, with 16 bases sitting between them. The CDR3 covers 15 residues. Germline V gene sequence: CDR1 SNHLY, CDR2 FYNNEI. CDR3 sequence (DNA): TGTGCCAGCAGACCAACGACAGTGACCAACACTGAAGCTTTCTTT. It encodes CASRPTTVTNTEAFF.

This clone was picked up one time. The chain has TRBV19 and TRBJ1-5; tentatively, D is TRBD1 (5 bases). This CDR3 is built from 14 residues. Germline V gives CDR1 LNHDA, CDR2 SQIVND (reference sequence). V was clipped by 5 bases and J by 10 bases, with 18 bases between them. The CDR3 here is CASSRDVSVSPQHF. DNA of the CDR3: TGTGCCAGTAGTCGGGACGTCTCGGTTTCTCCCCAGCATTTT.

This clone occurred a few times. The chain employs TRBV18 and TRBJ1-5; D is unresolved. CDR1 and CDR2 from the germline V gene are KGHSH and LQKENI. With 2 bases removed from V and 1 base from J, the gap between germline ends came to 9 bases. This CDR3 is built from 15 residues. CDR3 bases: TGTGCCAGCTCACCAGATGGCAAAAGCAATCAGCCCCAGCATTTT. Protein sequence: CASSPDGKSNQPQHF.

The J gene is TRBJ1-5, the V gene TRBV19; 7 bases are shared with TRBD1. The germline gives CDR1 LNHDA, CDR2 SQIVND (reference sequence). The CDR3 loop spans 13 amino acids. J gave up 4 bases and V 6 bases, and 3 bases lay outside the gene matches. CDR3 amino acids: CASRTGWNQPQHF. CDR3 coding DNA: TGTGCCAGTAGGACAGGGTGGAATCAGCCCCAGCATTTT.

The sample holds a few counts of this clone. The V gene is TRBV5-1, the J gene TRBJ2-3, with TRBD2 identical over 10 bases. The J segment lost 1 base and the V segment lost 4 bases, leaving 6 bases of the junction unmatched. This CDR3 region has 16 residues. Germline V gene data show CDR1 as SGHRS and CDR2 as YFSETQ. Written as DNA, the CDR3 is TGCGCCAGCAGCCCTGGCGGACTAGCGGGCACAGATACGCAGTATTTT. As protein: CASSPGGLAGTDTQYF.

The chain joins TRBV11-2 to TRBJ2-1; D is unresolved. V was trimmed by 5 bases and J by 7 bases, leaving 18 bases between them. CDR1 is SGHAT and CDR2 is FQNNGV in the germline V gene. CDR3 size: 15 residues. In nucleotides, the CDR3 is TGTGCCAGCAGCACCCGCACCCCCTTAGTGAATGAGCAGTTCTTC. This codes for CASSTRTPLVNEQFF. Filled out from reference TRBV11-2 and TRBJ2-1, the complete variable domain reads EAGVAQSPRYKIIEKRQSVAFWCNPISGHATLYWYQQILGQGPKLLIQFQNNGVVDDSQLPKDRFSAERLKGVDSTLKIQPAKLEDSAVYLCASSTRTPLVNEQFFGPGTRLTVL.

Here the CDR3 reads CASSPRGVNTEAFF. CDR3 nucleotides: TGTGCCAGCAGCCCACGGGGGGTGAACACTGAAGCTTTCTTT. V gene TRBV9 combines with J gene TRBJ1-1, with a tentative D call TRBD1 (5 bases). Germline-derived CDR1 and CDR2 are SGDLS and YYNGEE. This CDR3 comprises 14 residues. With 4 bases removed from V and 0 bases from J, the gap between germline ends came to 10 bases. Full variable domain (rest looked up from reference TRBV9 and TRBJ1-1): DSGVTQTPKHLITATGQRVTLRCSPRSGDLSVYWYQQSLDQGLQFLIQYYNGEERAKGNILERFSAQQFPDLHSELNLSSLELGDSALYFCASSPRGVNTEAFFGQGTRLTVV.

This sequence joins TRBV5-4 and TRBJ1-4; D might be TRBD1 (5 bases). Trimming removed 3 bases at V and 10 bases at J, with 22 bases between. The germline gives CDR1 SGHNT, CDR2 YYREEE (reference sequence). CDR3 length equals 16 residues. The CDR3 DNA sequence: TGTGCCAGCAGCTCGATAGGGACCACCGCTGCTGGAAAACTGTTTTTT. This codes for CASSSIGTTAAGKLFF.

In this sample, this clone turned up once. The rearrangement joins TRBV4-2 to TRBJ1-3; D remains ambiguous. CDR1 LGHNA and CDR2 YNFKEQ come from the germline V gene. V was shortened by 0 bases and J by 0 bases, with 15 bases between the two germline ends. The length of the CDR3 is 18 residues. The CDR3, as DNA: TGTGCCAGCAGCCAAGAGGCGAGACTTTCTAGCTCTGGAAACACCATATATTTT. Translating it yields CASSQEARLSSSGNTIYF.